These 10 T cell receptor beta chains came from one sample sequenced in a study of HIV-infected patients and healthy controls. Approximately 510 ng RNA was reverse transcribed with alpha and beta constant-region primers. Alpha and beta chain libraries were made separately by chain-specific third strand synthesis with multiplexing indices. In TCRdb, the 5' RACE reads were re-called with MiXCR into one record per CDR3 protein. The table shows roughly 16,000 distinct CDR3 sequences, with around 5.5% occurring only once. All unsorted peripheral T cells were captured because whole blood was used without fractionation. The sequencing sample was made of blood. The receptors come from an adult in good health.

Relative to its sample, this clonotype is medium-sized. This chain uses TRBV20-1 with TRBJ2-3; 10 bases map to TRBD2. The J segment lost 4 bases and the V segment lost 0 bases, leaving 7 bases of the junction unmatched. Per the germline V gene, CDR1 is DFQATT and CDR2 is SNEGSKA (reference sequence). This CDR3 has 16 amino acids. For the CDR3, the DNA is TGCAGTGCTAGAGACCCAGCGGGGGGGCCAGCAGATACGCAGTATTTT. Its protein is CSARDPAGGPADTQYF.

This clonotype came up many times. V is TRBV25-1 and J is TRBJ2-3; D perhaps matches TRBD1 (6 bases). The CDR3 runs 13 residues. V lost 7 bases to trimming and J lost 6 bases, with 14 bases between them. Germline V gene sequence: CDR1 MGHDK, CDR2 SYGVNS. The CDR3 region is CASTDSVKDTQYF. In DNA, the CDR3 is TGTGCCAGCACGGACAGCGTTAAGGATACGCAGTATTTT.

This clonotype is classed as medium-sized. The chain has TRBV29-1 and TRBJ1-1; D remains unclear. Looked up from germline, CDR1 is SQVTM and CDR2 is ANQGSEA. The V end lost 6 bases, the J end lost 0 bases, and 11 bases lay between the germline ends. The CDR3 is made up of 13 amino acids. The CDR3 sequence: CSVVSAMNTEAFF. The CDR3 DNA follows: TGCAGCGTGGTGAGTGCTATGAACACTGAAGCTTTCTTT.

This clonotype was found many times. The CDR3 DNA reads TGTGCCAGTAGTATAGATTTGGGACAGAGGCTTATAGCCAAAAACATTCAGTACTTC. This gives the protein CASSIDLGQRLIAKNIQYF. This chain joins TRBV19 and TRBJ2-4; 7 nucleotides agree with TRBD1. CDR3 size: 19 residues. Germline lookup yields CDR1 LNHDA and CDR2 SQIVND (reference sequence). With 0 bases clipped from V and 0 bases from J, the junction kept 11 bases outside the gene matches.

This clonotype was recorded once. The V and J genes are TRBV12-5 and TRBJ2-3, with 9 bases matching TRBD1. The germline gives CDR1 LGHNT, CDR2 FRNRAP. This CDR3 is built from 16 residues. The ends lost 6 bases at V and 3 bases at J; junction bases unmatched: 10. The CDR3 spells CASGRDRAAITDTQYF. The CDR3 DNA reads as TGTGCTAGTGGCCGGGACAGGGCGGCTATTACAGATACGCAGTATTTT.

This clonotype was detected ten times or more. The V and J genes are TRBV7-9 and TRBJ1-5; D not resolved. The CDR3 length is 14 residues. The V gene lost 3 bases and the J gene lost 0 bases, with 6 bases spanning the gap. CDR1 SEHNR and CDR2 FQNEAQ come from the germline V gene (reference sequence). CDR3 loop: CASSLKNSNQPQHF. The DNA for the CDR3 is TGTGCCAGCAGCTTGAAGAATAGCAATCAGCCCCAGCATTTT.

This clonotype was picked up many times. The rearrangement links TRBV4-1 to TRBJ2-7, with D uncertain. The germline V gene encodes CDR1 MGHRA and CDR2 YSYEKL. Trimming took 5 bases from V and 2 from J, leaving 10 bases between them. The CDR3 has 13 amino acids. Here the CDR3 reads CASSGGRAYEQYF. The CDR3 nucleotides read TGCGCCAGCAGCGGCGGCCGCGCCTACGAGCAGTACTTC.

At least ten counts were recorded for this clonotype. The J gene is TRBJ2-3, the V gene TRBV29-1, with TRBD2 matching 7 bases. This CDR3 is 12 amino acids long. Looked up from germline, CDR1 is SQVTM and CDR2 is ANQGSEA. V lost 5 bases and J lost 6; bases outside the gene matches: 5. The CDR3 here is CSVLRGSDTQYF. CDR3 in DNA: TGCAGCGTTTTGCGGGGGTCGGATACGCAGTATTTT.

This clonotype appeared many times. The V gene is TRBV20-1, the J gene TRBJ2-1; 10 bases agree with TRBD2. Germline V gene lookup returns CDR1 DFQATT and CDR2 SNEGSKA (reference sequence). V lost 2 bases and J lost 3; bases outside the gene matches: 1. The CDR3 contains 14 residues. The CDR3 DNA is TGCAGTGCTAGAAGCGGGGGGGACTACAATGAGCAGTTCTTC. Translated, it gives CSARSGGDYNEQFF.

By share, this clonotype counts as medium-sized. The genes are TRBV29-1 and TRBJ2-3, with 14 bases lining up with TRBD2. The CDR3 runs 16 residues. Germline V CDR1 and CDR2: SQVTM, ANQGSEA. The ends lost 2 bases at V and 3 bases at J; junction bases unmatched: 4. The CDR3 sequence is CSVEPGTSGGTDTQYF. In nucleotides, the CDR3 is TGCAGCGTTGAACCCGGGACTAGCGGGGGTACAGATACGCAGTATTTT.